A single sample gave rise to the 10 T cell receptor beta chains below, sequenced in a study of blood T cell repertoires in COVID-19. Repertoires were generated with immunoSEQ multiplex PCR, while TCRdb's copy carries only in-frame clones and drops some. The data contain 100,000 to 150,000 clones, over 75% of them singletons. Sample: peripheral blood. These TCRs come from a woman aged 80 or over with acute or convalescent COVID-19.

The chain recombines TRBV6-1 with TRBJ1-5, with TRBD1 as a possible D gene (6 bases). This CDR3 has 15 residues. The V gene's germline CDR1 is MNHNS and CDR2 SASEGT. Deletions cut 1 base from V and 7 bases from J, with 14 bases between. CDR3 residues: CASSEDYTGWQPQHF. CDR3 bases: TGTGCCAGCAGTGAAGATTACACAGGGTGGCAGCCCCAGCATTTT.

This clone was counted only a few times. The J gene is TRBJ1-2, the V gene TRBV2; D not certain. V was cut by 7 bases and J by 0 bases, with 15 bases left in between. The CDR3 length is 15 residues. CDR1 and CDR2 (germline): SNHLY, FYNNEI. Here the CDR3 DNA reads TGTGCCAGCAAAACCACCGACAATTCTAACTATGGCTACACCTTC. Amino acid sequence: CASKTTDNSNYGYTF. The full variable domain, rest sourced from reference TRBV2 and TRBJ1-2, is EPEVTQTPSHQVTQMGQEVILRCVPISNHLYFYWYRQILGQKVEFLVSFYNNEISEKSEIFDDQFSVERPDGSNFTLKIRSTKLEDSAMYFCASKTTDNSNYGYTFGSGTRLTVV.

The chain recombines TRBV6-5 with TRBJ2-7, with TRBD2 matching over 9 bases. CDR3 length: 14 residues. Looked up from germline, CDR1 is MNHEY and CDR2 is SVGAGI. V shed 6 bases, J shed 2 bases, and the junction held 5 bases outside the gene matches. The CDR3 DNA reads TGTGCCAGCAGCGTAGCGGGGGACACCTACGAGCAGTACTTC. This translates into CASSVAGDTYEQYF.

The CDR3 DNA follows: TGCGCCAGCAGCCAAGCGGACAGACAGAACACTGAAGCTTTCTTT. Encoded protein: CASSQADRQNTEAFF. V and J are TRBV4-3 and TRBJ1-1, with a possible D match to TRBD1 (6 bases). The V end lost 1 base, the J end lost 1 base, and 10 bases lay between the germline ends. The V gene's germline CDR1 is LGHNA and CDR2 YSLEER. This CDR3 is built from 15 residues.

This clone was seen a handful of times. The chain has TRBV5-1 and TRBJ1-1; possible D gene TRBD1, 6 bases. V dropped 0 bases and J dropped 1 base, with 16 bases sitting between them. Germline assignment: CDR1 SGHRS and CDR2 YFSETQ. CDR3 length: 17 amino acids. The chain's CDR3 is CASSLVADSLPNTEAFF. As DNA, the CDR3 is TGCGCCAGCAGCTTGGTGGCGGACAGCCTCCCGAACACTGAAGCTTTCTTT.

The CDR3 nucleotides are TGTGCCAGCAGTGGAGGACAGGCGACCTATGGCTACACCTTC. It yields the protein CASSGGQATYGYTF. The chain couples TRBV2 to TRBJ1-2; 7 bases line up with TRBD1. CDR1 is SNHLY, CDR2 FYNNEI, per germline. J lost 4 bases, V lost 4 bases, and 6 bases had no gene match. CDR3 length equals 14 residues.

This chain connects TRBV20-1 to TRBJ2-3; D may be TRBD1 (6 bases). V was pared by 6 bases and J by 6 bases, with 7 bases between. The CDR3 runs 10 residues. CDR1 and CDR2 (germline): DFQATT, SNEGSKA (reference sequence). This CDR3 is CSARGDTQYF. The CDR3 nucleotides are TGCAGTGCCAGGGGCGATACGCAGTATTTT.

The chain is built from TRBV5-5 and TRBJ2-2; D not resolved. Germline CDR1 reads SGHKS; CDR2 reads YYEKEE (reference sequence). Trimming left V 3 bases short and J 2 bases short, with 5 bases between. This CDR3 spans 13 amino acids. CDR3 residues: CASSSTNTGELFF. The CDR3 bases are TGTGCCAGCAGCTCAACTAACACCGGGGAGCTGTTTTTT.

The count of this clone is one. The chain uses TRBV5-1 and TRBJ1-2; TRBD1 matches 12 bases. Trimming removed 3 bases from V and 7 bases from J; junction bases left unmatched: 10. Germline V gene sequence: CDR1 SGHRS, CDR2 YFSETQ. This CDR3 region has 16 residues. CDR3 in DNA: TGCGCCAGCAGCTACGGGCCGGGACAGGGGGCTGGTGGCTACACCTTC. It yields the protein CASSYGPGQGAGGYTF.

In its sample, this clone was seen a few times. As DNA, the CDR3 is TGTGCCAGCAGCTTAGAGGCAGGGGGGAACTATGGCTACACCTTC. It codes for CASSLEAGGNYGYTF. The gene calls are TRBV7-9 and TRBJ1-2; 7 bases agree with TRBD1. Trimming removed 1 base from V and 2 bases from J; junction bases left unmatched: 4. The CDR3 has 15 residues. Germline loops: CDR1 SEHNR, CDR2 FQNEAQ (reference sequence). Full variable domain (outside the CDR3, taken from reference TRBV7-9 and TRBJ1-2): DTGVSQNPRHKITKRGQNVTFRCDPISEHNRLYWYRQTLGQGPEFLTYFQNEAQLEKSRLLSDRFSAERPKGSFSTLEIQRTEQGDSAMYLCASSLEAGGNYGYTFGSGTRLTVV.